These 23 T cell receptor beta chains originate from one sample sequenced in a study of T cells after yellow fever vaccination. TCRdb called the 5' RACE reads again in MiXCR, with one record for every CDR3 protein. The sample includes hundreds of thousands of distinct CDR3 sequences, roughly 20% of them seen just once. The sequences come from PBMCs, collected before the yellow fever booster vaccination. The source is a man younger than 30 who received the YFV17D yellow fever vaccine.

This clonotype was counted many times. Compared with germline, one end of the junction differs, possibly owing to a read error. This chain joins TRBV7-8 and TRBJ2-7; D gene ambiguous. Germline V CDR1 and CDR2: SGHVS, FQNEAQ. This CDR3 is 13 amino acids long. In DNA form, the CDR3 reads TGTGCCAGCAGCCCATACACCGTCGTAACACTCAGTTTC. Protein sequence: CASSPYTVVTLSF.

The gene calls are TRBV20-1 and TRBJ2-2; D unresolved. There are 17 residues in the CDR3. The V end was cut by 1 base, the J end by 0 bases, with 15 bases between. In germline, CDR1 is DFQATT, CDR2 SNEGSKA (reference sequence). This chain's CDR3 is CSARGRWGGANTGELFF. The DNA of the CDR3 is TGCAGTGCTAGAGGCCGCTGGGGTGGTGCGAACACCGGGGAGCTGTTTTTT.

To note about this clonotype: A much bigger clone sits one base away, suggesting this may be a read error. The chain carries TRBV3-1 and TRBJ2-2; a possible D gene is TRBD2 (5 bases). This CDR3 region has 14 residues. Germline V gene sequence: CDR1 LGHDT, CDR2 YNNKEL (reference sequence). The CDR3 reads CASSQFIAAGELIF. CDR3 bases: TGTGCCAGCAGCCAATTCATAGCCGCCGGGGAGCTGATTTTT.

Only a few counts were recorded for this clonotype. The rearrangement joins TRBV27 to TRBJ2-3; 11 bases are a match to TRBD2. The CDR3 runs to 14 residues. J was trimmed by 4 bases and V by 5 bases; bases with no gene match: 2. Germline assignment: CDR1 MNHEY and CDR2 SMNVEV (reference sequence). This chain's CDR3 is CASSGGLAADTQYF. The CDR3 coding sequence is TGTGCCAGCAGTGGGGGACTAGCGGCAGATACGCAGTATTTT.

This clonotype turned up a few times. The chain uses TRBV12-3 or TRBV12-4 and TRBJ2-3; D could derive from TRBD1 or TRBD2 (5 bases each). V gave up 3 bases and J gave up 3 bases, with 13 bases separating them. The CDR3 is 15 amino acids. The CDR3 DNA reads TGTGCCAGCAGTTTTGGGACCACGGGTACAGATACGCAGTATTTT. It specifies CASSFGTTGTDTQYF.

This clonotype was observed at least ten times. The CDR3 here is CSVEMGLAGDTDTQYF. In DNA, the CDR3 is TGCAGCGTTGAAATGGGACTAGCGGGGGACACAGATACGCAGTATTTT. V gene TRBV29-1 combines with J gene TRBJ2-3, with 14 bases lining up with TRBD2. The germline V gene has CDR1 SQVTM and CDR2 ANQGSEA. With 2 bases clipped from V and 2 bases from J, the junction kept 3 bases outside the gene matches. This CDR3 region has 16 residues.

The chain is built from TRBV12-3 or TRBV12-4 and TRBJ2-1; TRBD1 aligns across 7 bases. The CDR3 is 11 residues long. The ends lost 6 bases at V and 7 bases at J; junction bases unmatched: 0. The CDR3: CASRTGNEQFF. The CDR3 nucleotides are TGTGCCAGCAGGACAGGGAATGAGCAGTTCTTC.

This clonotype was counted between two and nine times. In nucleotides, the CDR3 is TGTGCCAGCAGTTACTGGGAGATGAACACTGAAGCTTTCTTT. It translates to CASSYWEMNTEAFF. The rearrangement links TRBV6-2 or TRBV6-3 to TRBJ1-1, with D unclear. Trimming took off 1 base at V and 0 bases at J, with 6 bases between the two ends. Germline V gene lookup returns CDR1 MNHEY and CDR2 SVGEGT. The CDR3 runs to 14 residues.

The sample holds one count of this clonotype. A much larger clone lies one base from this, so it may be a read error. The CDR3 sequence: CSGGQESGELFF. CDR3 nucleotides: TGCAGCGGTGGACAGGAAAGCGGGGAGCTGTTTTTT. The J gene is TRBJ2-2, the V gene TRBV29-1; 7 nucleotides align to TRBD1. V shed 7 bases, J shed 7 bases, and the junction held 6 bases outside the gene matches. Germline CDR1 reads SQVTM; CDR2 reads ANQGSEA. This CDR3 region has 12 residues.

This clonotype was observed a handful of times. The J gene is TRBJ1-6, the V gene TRBV10-3; no definite D call. This CDR3 is 14 amino acids long. Deletions cut 2 bases from V and 4 bases from J, with 6 bases between. Germline values: CDR1 ENHRY, CDR2 SYGVKD. The CDR3 is CAISERVYNSPLHF. The DNA for the CDR3 is TGTGCCATCAGTGAGAGGGTATATAATTCACCCCTCCACTTT.

V is TRBV29-1 and J is TRBJ2-3; 9 nucleotides line up with TRBD1. The CDR3 runs 14 residues. Unmatched junction bases numbered 10, after V lost 6 bases and J lost 6 bases. CDR1 is SQVTM and CDR2 is ANQGSEA in the germline V gene. CDR3 coding DNA: TGCAGCGTCTCCGACAGGGGGTTCCGGGATACGCAGTATTTT. Its protein product is CSVSDRGFRDTQYF.

The J gene is TRBJ1-2, the V gene TRBV19; perhaps TRBD1 as D (5 bases). Trimming stripped 3 bases from V and 6 bases from J, with 11 bases between. This CDR3 has 13 amino acids. Germline V CDR1 and CDR2: LNHDA, SQIVND (reference sequence). The CDR3 coding sequence is TGTGCCAGTAGTATTTGGCAACAGGATGGCTACACCTTC. It is translated as CASSIWQQDGYTF.

The table lists this clonotype with a few counts. This chain uses TRBV29-1 with TRBJ2-2; D possibly corresponds to TRBD1 (5 bases). Germline V CDR1 and CDR2: SQVTM, ANQGSEA. There are 13 residues in the CDR3. With 5 bases removed from V and 2 bases from J, the gap between germline ends came to 9 bases. CDR3 sequence reads: CSVIWGNTGELFF. The CDR3 DNA reads as TGCAGCGTTATCTGGGGCAACACCGGGGAGCTGTTTTTT.

The chain couples TRBV5-5 to TRBJ1-3; D gene ambiguous. The CDR3 runs 14 residues. V was cut by 4 bases and J by 2 bases, with 10 bases left in between. CDR1 and CDR2 from the germline V gene are SGHKS and YYEKEE (reference sequence). The CDR3 spells CASSRRRAGNTIYF. The CDR3 nucleotides read TGTGCCAGCAGCAGACGGAGGGCTGGAAACACCATATATTTT.

This clonotype was seen a few times. The chain uses TRBV12-3 or TRBV12-4 and TRBJ2-2, with D tentatively TRBD1 (5 bases). This CDR3 contains 15 residues. V lost 1 base to trimming and J lost 4 bases, with 10 bases between them. CDR3 sequence reads: CASSLVLGATGELFF. DNA for the CDR3: TGTGCCAGCAGTTTAGTTTTAGGGGCCACCGGGGAGCTGTTTTTT.

This clonotype turned up a few times. The chain's CDR3 is CASSGGTGREQYF. DNA for the CDR3: TGTGCCAGCAGCGGTGGGACAGGGCGGGAGCAGTACTTC. The chain joins TRBV9 to TRBJ2-7; 9 bases fit TRBD1. The J segment lost 7 bases and the V segment lost 3 bases, leaving 5 bases of the junction unmatched. This CDR3 region has 13 residues. Germline CDR1 SGDLS, CDR2 YYNGEE.

This chain uses TRBV5-4 with TRBJ1-1; 9 positions match TRBD1. The ends lost 2 bases at V and 1 base at J; junction bases unmatched: 6. Germline CDR1 reads SGHNT; CDR2 reads YYREEE (reference sequence). The CDR3 totals 16 residues. CDR3 sequence (DNA): TGTGCCAGCAGCTTACCACAGGGGGCAAGGAACACTGAAGCTTTCTTT. It is translated as CASSLPQGARNTEAFF.

This clonotype was seen a few times. The rearrangement joins TRBV20-1 to TRBJ1-2; D is unresolved. CDR3 size: 15 residues. V shed 3 bases and J shed 0 bases, with 14 bases lying between them. The germline V gene encodes CDR1 DFQATT and CDR2 SNEGSKA (reference sequence). CDR3 sequence: CSASPLPYPNYGYTF. CDR3 DNA: TGCAGTGCTAGCCCCCTGCCATACCCTAACTATGGCTACACCTTC.

This clonotype was observed at least ten times. The V and J genes are TRBV7-3 and TRBJ2-3; perhaps D is TRBD1 or TRBD2 (5 bases each). Germline values: CDR1 SGHTA, CDR2 FQGTGA. V was trimmed by 2 bases and J by 6 bases, leaving 9 bases between them. The CDR3 is 13 amino acids. The DNA for the CDR3 is TGTGCCAGCAGCTTAGGCAGGGAGGATACGCAGTATTTT. It specifies CASSLGREDTQYF.

This chain connects TRBV6-1 to TRBJ1-6, with 12 positions matching TRBD1. Trimming removed 2 bases from V and 12 bases from J; junction bases left unmatched: 8. The CDR3 is 16 residues long. Germline CDR1 MNHNS, CDR2 SASEGT. The CDR3 coding sequence is TGTGCCAGCAGTGAAAAGTTGGGGACAGGGGGCGAACCCCTCCACTTT. Amino acid sequence: CASSEKLGTGGEPLHF.

This clonotype turned up a few times. J is TRBJ2-3 and V is TRBV4-3; either TRBD1 or TRBD2 may supply D (5 bases each). Germline CDR1 reads LGHNA; CDR2 reads YSLEER. V was cut by 3 bases and J by 2 bases, with 6 bases left in between. The CDR3 consists of 13 residues. The CDR3: CASSQGPTDTQYF. The CDR3 DNA follows: TGCGCCAGCAGCCAGGGACCCACAGATACGCAGTATTTT.

This clonotype showed up just a few times. J is TRBJ1-2 and V is TRBV6-6; 10 nucleotides agree with TRBD1. Germline-derived CDR1 and CDR2 are MNHNY and SVGAGI (reference sequence). The length of the CDR3 is 15 residues. J gave up 3 bases and V 5 bases, and 6 bases lay outside the gene matches. The CDR3 reads CASSDRDRGDYGYTF. The CDR3 coding sequence is TGTGCCAGCAGTGACCGGGACAGGGGAGACTATGGCTACACCTTC.

The gene calls are TRBV7-3 and TRBJ2-3; TRBD2 might be the D (6 bases). The CDR3 spans 15 residues. V was clipped by 5 bases and J by 7 bases, with 19 bases between them. The germline V gene has CDR1 SGHTA and CDR2 FQGTGA. DNA of the CDR3: TGTGCCAGCAGCCAGACCCCGGGACTTCTGAATACGCAGTATTTT. Encoded protein: CASSQTPGLLNTQYF.